What follows is one T cell receptor (beta chain) and its context. Its antigen is still unknown. Clinical symptoms, serum thyroxine, TRAb, thyroid ultrasound and orbital computed tomography established diagnosis. Amplified TCR beta CDR3 regions derived from RNA transcripts. With the HTBI primer set, the TCR CDR3 went through a first round of RT-PCR. From the multiplex PCR reads, TCRdb called clonotypes with MiXCR, one entry per CDR3 protein. The sample shows over 550,000 distinct CDR3 sequences, 16% of them seen only once. The record originates from a study of T cells in Graves' hyperthyroidism and ophthalmopathy. Study-level results: Most thyroid clonotypes expanded above 0.001 were also detected in blood.

CDR1 and CDR2 from the germline V gene are DFQATT and SNEGSKA (reference sequence). The CDR3 is made up of 14 amino acids. V lost 6 bases to trimming and J lost 1 base, with 15 bases between them. The gene calls are TRBV20-1 and TRBJ1-1; no reliable D call. The clonotype was recovered from a woman between 18 and 29 years old with Graves' hyperthyroidism. The sequenced sample consisted of blood. In nucleotides, the CDR3 is TGCAGTGCCCCAAGAGGTCCAGGGAACACTGAAGCTTTCTTT. Its protein product is CSAPRGPGNTEAFF.